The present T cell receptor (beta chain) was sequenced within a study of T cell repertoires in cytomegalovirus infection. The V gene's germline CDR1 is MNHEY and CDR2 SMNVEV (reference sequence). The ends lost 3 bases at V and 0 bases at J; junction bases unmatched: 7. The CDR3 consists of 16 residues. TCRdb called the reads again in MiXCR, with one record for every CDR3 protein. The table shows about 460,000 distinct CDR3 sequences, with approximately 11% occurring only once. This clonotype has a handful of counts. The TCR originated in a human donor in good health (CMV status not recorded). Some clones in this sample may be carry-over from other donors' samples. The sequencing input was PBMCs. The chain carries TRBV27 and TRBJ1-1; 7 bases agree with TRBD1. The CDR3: CASSFSWTGMNTEAFF. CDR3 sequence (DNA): TGTGCCAGCAGTTTCTCCTGGACAGGTATGAACACTGAAGCTTTCTTT.